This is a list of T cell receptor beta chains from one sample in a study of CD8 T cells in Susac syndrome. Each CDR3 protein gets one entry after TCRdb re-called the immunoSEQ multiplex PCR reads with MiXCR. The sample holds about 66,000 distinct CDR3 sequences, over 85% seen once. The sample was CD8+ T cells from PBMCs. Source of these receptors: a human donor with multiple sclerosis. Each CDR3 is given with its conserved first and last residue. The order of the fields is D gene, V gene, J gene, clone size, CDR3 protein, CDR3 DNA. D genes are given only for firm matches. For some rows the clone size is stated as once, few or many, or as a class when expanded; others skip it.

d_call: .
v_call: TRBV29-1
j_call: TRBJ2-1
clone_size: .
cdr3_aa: CSVEVPDLESEQFF
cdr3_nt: TGCAGCGTTGAAGTTCCAGATTTGGAATCTGAGCAGTTCTTC

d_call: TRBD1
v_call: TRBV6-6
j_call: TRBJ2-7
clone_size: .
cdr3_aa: CASSYTDRAEYF
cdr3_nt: TGTGCCAGCAGTTACACCGACAGGGCGGAGTACTTC

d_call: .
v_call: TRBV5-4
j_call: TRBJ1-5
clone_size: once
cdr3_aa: CASSFRPGTRGGNQPQHF
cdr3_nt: TGTGCCAGCAGCTTTCGACCCGGGACACGTGGAGGCAATCAGCCCCAGCATTTT

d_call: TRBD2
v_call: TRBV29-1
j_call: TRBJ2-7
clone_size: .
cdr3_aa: CSVELAGYEQYF
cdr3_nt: TGCAGCGTTGAATTAGCGGGTTACGAGCAGTACTTC

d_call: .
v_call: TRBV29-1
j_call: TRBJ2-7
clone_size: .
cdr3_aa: CSVGGGTFYEQYF
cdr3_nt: TGCAGCGTTGGAGGCGGGACGTTCTACGAGCAGTACTTC

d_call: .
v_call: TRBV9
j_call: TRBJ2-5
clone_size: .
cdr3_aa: CASSPSSGGIQYF
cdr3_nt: TGTGCCAGCAGCCCCTCGTCAGGGGGGATTCAGTACTTC

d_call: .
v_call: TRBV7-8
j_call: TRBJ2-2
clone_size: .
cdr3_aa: CASSYPNANTGELFF
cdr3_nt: TGTGCCAGCAGCTATCCGAATGCGAACACCGGGGAGCTGTTTTTT

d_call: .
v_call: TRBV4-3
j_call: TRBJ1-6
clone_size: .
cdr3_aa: CASSRDLLGSPLHF
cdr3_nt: TGCGCCAGCAGCCGGGACCTCCTCGGTTCACCCCTCCACTTT

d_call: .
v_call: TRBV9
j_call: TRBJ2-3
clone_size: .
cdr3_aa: CASSEDGPLDTQYF
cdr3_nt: TGTGCCAGCAGTGAGGACGGACCCCTAGATACGCAGTATTTT

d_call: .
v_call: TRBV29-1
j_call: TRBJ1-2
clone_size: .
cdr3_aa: CSVEDLGGPYGYTF
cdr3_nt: TGCAGCGTTGAAGATCTGGGGGGCCCCTATGGCTACACCTTC

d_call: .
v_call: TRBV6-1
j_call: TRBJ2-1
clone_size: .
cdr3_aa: CASNVEGATANEQFF
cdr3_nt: TGTGCCAGCAATGTGGAGGGGGCAACCGCCAATGAGCAGTTCTTC

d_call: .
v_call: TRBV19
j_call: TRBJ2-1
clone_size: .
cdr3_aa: CASISAGPSYNEQFF
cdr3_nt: TGTGCCAGTATTTCGGCGGGACCCTCCTACAATGAGCAGTTCTTC

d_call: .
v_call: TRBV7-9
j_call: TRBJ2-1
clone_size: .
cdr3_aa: CASSSAGSSYNEQFF
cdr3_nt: TGTGCCAGCAGCTCTGCGGGGAGCTCCTACAATGAGCAGTTCTTC

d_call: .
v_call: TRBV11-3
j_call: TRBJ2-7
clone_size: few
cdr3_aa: CASSLDRGPYEQYF
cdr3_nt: TGTGCCAGCAGCTTAGATCGGGGGCCCTACGAGCAGTACTTC

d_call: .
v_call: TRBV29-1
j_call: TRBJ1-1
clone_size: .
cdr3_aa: CSVDGREGSTEAFF
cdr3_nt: TGCAGCGTTGACGGTAGGGAGGGGAGCACTGAAGCTTTCTTT

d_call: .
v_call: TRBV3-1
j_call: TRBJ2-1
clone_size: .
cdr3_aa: CASSQDVGKRQFF
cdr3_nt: TGTGCCAGCAGCCAAGATGTAGGTAAGCGGCAGTTCTTC

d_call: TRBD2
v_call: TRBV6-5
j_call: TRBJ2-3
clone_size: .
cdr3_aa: CASSSLSGVTDTQYF
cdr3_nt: TGTGCCAGCAGTTCACTCAGCGGGGTCACAGATACGCAGTATTTT